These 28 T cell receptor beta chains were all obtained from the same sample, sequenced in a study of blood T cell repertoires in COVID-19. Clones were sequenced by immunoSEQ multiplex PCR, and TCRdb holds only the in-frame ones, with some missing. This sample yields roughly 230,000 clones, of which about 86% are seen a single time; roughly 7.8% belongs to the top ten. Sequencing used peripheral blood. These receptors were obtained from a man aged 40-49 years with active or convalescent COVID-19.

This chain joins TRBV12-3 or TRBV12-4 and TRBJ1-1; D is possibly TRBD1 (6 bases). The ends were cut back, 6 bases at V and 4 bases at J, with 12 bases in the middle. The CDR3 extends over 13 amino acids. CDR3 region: CASSLGGVTEAFF. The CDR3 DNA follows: TGTGCCAGCAGCCTAGGGGGGGTCACTGAAGCTTTCTTT.

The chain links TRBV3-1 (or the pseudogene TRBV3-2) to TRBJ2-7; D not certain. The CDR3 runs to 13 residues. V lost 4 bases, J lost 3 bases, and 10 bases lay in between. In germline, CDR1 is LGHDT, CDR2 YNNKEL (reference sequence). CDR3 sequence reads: CASSLSRDYEQYF. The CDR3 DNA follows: TGTGCCAGCAGCCTCTCCCGCGACTACGAGCAGTACTTC.

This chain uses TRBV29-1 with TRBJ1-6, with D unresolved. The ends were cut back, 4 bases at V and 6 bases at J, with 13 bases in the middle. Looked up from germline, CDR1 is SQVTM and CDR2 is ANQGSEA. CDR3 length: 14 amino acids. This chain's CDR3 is CSVALGAANSPLHF. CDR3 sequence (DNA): TGCAGCGTTGCTCTGGGAGCGGCTAATTCACCCCTCCACTTT.

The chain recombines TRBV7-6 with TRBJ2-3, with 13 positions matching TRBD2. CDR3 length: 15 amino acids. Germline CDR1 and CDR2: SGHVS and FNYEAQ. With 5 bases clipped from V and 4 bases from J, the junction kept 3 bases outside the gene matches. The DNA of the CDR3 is TGTGCCAGCAGCGGGGGACTAGCGGGGTCAGATACGCAGTATTTT. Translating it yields CASSGGLAGSDTQYF.

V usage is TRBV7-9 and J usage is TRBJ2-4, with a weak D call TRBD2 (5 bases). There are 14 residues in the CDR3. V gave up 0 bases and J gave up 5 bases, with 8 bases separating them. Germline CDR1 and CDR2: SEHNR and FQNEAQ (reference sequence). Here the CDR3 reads CASSLASGENIQYF. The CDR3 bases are TGTGCCAGCAGCTTAGCGAGCGGAGAAAACATTCAGTACTTC.

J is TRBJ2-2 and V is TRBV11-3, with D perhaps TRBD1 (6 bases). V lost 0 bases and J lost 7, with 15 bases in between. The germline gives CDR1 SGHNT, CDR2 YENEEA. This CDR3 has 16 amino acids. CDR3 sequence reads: CASSLDAGAQGGELFF. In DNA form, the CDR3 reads TGTGCCAGCAGCTTAGATGCAGGGGCGCAGGGCGGGGAGCTGTTTTTT.

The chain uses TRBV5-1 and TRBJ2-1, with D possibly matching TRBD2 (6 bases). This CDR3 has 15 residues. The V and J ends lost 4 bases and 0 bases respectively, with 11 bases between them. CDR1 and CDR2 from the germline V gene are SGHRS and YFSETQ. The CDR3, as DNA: TGCGCCAGCAGCCGGGACTGGGCCTCCTACAATGAGCAGTTCTTC. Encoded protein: CASSRDWASYNEQFF.

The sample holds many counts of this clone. DNA of the CDR3: TGCGCCAGCAGCCCCATAGCGGGAGGGCCTGGCGGGGAGCTGTTTTTT. Its translation: CASSPIAGGPGGELFF. The rearrangement links TRBV5-1 to TRBJ2-2, with 11 bases fitting TRBD2. In germline, CDR1 is SGHRS, CDR2 YFSETQ. The trim removed 4 bases at V and 7 bases at J, leaving 9 bases unmatched. The CDR3 contains 16 residues.

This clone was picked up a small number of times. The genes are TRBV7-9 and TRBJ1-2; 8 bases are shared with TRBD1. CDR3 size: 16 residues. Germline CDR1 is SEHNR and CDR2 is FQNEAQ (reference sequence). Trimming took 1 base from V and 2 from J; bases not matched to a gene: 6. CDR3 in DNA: TGTGCCAGCAGCTTAGATCAGGGGGCCGGGAACTATGGCTACACCTTC. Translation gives CASSLDQGAGNYGYTF.

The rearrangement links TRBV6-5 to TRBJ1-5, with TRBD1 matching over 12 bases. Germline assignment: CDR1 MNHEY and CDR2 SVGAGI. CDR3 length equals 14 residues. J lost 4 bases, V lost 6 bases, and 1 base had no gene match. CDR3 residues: CASRGQGANQPQHF. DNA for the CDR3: TGTGCCAGCAGGGGACAGGGGGCTAATCAGCCCCAGCATTTT.

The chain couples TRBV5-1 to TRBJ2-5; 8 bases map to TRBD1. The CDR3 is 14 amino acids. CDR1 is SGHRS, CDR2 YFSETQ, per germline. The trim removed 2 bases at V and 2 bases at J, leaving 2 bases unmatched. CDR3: CASSFRTGQETQYF. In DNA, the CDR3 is TGCGCCAGCAGCTTCCGGACAGGGCAAGAGACCCAGTACTTC.

The CDR3 reads CASSQEVANTEAFF. The CDR3 region has the DNA TGCGCCAGCAGCCAAGAAGTGGCGAACACTGAAGCTTTCTTT. The rearrangement joins TRBV4-1 to TRBJ1-1; D is undetermined. Germline V lookup: CDR1 MGHRA, CDR2 YSYEKL. With 0 bases removed from V and 1 base from J, the gap between germline ends came to 6 bases. The CDR3 loop spans 14 amino acids.

The CDR3, as DNA: TGTGCCAGCAGCGAGTCCTTCTCTGGAAACACCATATATTTT. It codes for CASSESFSGNTIYF. The rearrangement uses TRBV6-5 and TRBJ1-3; D remains unclear. This CDR3 contains 14 residues. Trimming took 6 bases from V and 0 from J, leaving 9 bases between them. Germline V gene data show CDR1 as MNHEY and CDR2 as SVGAGI.

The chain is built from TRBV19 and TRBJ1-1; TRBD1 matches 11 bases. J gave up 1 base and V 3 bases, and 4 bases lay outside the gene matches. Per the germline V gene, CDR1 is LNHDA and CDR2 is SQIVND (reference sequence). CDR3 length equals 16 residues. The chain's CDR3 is CASSIGGTGGNTEAFF. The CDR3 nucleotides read TGTGCCAGTAGTATTGGTGGGACAGGGGGGAACACTGAAGCTTTCTTT. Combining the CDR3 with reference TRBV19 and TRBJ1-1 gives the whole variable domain DGGITQSPKYLFRKEGQNVTLSCEQNLNHDAMYWYRQDPGQGLRLIYYSQIVNDFQKGDIAEGYSVSREKKESFPLTVTSAQKNPTAFYLCASSIGGTGGNTEAFFGQGTRLTVV.

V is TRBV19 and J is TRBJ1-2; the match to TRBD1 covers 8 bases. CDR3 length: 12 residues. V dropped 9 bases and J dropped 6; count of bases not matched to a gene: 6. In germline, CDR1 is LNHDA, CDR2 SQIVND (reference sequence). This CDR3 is CASSTGVDGYTF. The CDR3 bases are TGTGCCAGCTCGACAGGGGTGGATGGCTACACCTTC.

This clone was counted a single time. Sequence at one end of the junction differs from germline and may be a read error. As DNA, the CDR3 is TGCGCCAGCAGCCAAACAGACAGGGGGCGAGTACACAACTTC. The encoded protein is CASSQTDRGRVHNF. The chain recombines TRBV4-3 with TRBJ1-2, with 10 bases aligning to TRBD1. The CDR3 spans 14 residues. Germline V gene data show CDR1 as LGHNA and CDR2 as YSLEER.

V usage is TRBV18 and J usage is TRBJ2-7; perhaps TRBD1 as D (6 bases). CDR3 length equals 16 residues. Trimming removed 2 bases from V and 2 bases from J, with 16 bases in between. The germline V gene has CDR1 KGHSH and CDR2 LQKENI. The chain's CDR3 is CASSPGQPDETYEQYF. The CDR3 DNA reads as TGTGCCAGCTCACCAGGACAGCCCGATGAGACCTACGAGCAGTACTTC.

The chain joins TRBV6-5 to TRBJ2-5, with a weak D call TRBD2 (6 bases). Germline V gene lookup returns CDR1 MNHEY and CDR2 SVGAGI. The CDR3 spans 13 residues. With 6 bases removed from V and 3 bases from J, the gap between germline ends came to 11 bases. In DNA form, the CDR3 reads TGTGCCAGCAGCCGACCGGGAGAAGAGACCCAGTACTTC. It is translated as CASSRPGEETQYF.

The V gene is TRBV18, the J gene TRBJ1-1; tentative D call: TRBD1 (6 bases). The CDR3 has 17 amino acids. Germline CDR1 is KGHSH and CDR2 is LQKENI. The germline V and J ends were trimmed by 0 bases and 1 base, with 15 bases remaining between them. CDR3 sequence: CASSPPAGADPNTEAFF. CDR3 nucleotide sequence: TGTGCCAGCTCACCACCCGCAGGGGCCGACCCGAACACTGAAGCTTTCTTT.

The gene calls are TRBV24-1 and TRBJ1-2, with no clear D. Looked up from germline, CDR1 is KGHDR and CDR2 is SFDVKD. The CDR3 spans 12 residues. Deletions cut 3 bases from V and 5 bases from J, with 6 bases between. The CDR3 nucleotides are TGTGCCACCAGTGATGAGGGATATGGCTACACCTTC. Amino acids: CATSDEGYGYTF.

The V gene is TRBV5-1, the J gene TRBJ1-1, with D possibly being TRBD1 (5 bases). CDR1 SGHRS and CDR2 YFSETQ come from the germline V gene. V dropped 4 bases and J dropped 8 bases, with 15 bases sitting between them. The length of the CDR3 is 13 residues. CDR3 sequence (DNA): TGCGCCAGCAGCACCGGGTCAGGGCAGGAAGCTTTCTTT. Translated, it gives CASSTGSGQEAFF.

The CDR3 DNA is TGTGCCAGCAGCTTAGGGTCCGGGACAGGGGTTAACTATGGCTACACCTTC. Its translation is CASSLGSGTGVNYGYTF. This chain connects TRBV7-6 to TRBJ1-2, with TRBD1 matching 10 bases. Germline V gene sequence: CDR1 SGHVS, CDR2 FNYEAQ. The length of the CDR3 is 17 residues. V was pared by 1 base and J by 1 base, with 6 bases of the junction left unmatched. Full variable domain (remainder filled in from reference TRBV7-6 and TRBJ1-2): GAGVSQSPRYKVTKRGQDVALRCDPISGHVSLYWYRQALGQGPEFLTYFNYEAQQDKSGLPNDRFSAERPEGSISTLTIQRTEQRDSAMYRCASSLGSGTGVNYGYTFGSGTRLTVV.

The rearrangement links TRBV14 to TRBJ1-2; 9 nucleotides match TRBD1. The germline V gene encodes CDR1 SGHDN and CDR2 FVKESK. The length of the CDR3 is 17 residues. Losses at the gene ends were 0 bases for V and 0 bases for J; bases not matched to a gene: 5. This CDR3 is CASSQEARTGANYGYTF. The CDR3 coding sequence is TGTGCCAGCAGCCAAGAGGCCAGGACAGGGGCTAACTATGGCTACACCTTC.

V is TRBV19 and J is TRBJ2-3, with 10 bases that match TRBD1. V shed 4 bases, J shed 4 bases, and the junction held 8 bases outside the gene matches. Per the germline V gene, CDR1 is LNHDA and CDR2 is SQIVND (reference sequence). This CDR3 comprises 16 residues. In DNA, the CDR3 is TGTGCCAGTAGTACCCAGACAGGGGGCTCTTCAGATACGCAGTATTTT. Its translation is CASSTQTGGSSDTQYF.

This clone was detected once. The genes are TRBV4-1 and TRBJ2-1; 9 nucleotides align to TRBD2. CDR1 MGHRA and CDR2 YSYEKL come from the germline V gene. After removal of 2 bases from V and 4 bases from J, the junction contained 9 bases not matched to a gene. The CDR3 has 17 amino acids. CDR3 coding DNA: TGCGCCAGCAGCCAACTACAACTAGCGGGCGTTTACAATGAGCAGTTCTTC. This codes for CASSQLQLAGVYNEQFF.

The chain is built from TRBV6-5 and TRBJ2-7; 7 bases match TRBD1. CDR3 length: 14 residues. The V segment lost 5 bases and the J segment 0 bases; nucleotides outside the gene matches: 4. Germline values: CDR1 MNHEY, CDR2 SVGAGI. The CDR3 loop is CASSPGQHSYEQYF. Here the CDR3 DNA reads TGTGCCAGCAGTCCGGGACAGCACTCCTACGAGCAGTACTTC.

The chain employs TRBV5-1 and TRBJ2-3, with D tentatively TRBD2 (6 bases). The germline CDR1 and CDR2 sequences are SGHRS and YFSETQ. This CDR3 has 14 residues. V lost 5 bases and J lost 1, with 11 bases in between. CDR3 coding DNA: TGCGCCAGCAGGCGGGATGGAGGCACAGATACGCAGTATTTT. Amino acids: CASRRDGGTDTQYF.

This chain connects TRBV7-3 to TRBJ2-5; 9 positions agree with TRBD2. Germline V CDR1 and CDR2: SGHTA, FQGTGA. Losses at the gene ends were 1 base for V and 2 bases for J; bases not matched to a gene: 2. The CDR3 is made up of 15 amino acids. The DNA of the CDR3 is TGTGCCAGCAGCTTAATAGCGGGGGTACAAGAGACCCAGTACTTC. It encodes CASSLIAGVQETQYF.